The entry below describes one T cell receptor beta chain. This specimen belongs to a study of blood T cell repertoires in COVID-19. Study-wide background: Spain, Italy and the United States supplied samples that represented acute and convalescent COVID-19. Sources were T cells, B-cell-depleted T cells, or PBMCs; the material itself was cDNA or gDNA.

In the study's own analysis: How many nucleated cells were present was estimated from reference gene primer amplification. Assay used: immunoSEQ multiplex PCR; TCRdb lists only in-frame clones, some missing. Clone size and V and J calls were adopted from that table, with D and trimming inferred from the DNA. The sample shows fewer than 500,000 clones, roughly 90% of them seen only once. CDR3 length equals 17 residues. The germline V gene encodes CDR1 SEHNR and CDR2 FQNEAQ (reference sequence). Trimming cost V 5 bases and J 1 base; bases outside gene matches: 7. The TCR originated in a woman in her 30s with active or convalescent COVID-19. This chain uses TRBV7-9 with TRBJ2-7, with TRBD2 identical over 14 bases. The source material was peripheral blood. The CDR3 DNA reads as TGTGCCAGCAGCCAGGGACTAGCGGGGGAAATTTCCTACGAGCAGTACTTC. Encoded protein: CASSQGLAGEISYEQYF.